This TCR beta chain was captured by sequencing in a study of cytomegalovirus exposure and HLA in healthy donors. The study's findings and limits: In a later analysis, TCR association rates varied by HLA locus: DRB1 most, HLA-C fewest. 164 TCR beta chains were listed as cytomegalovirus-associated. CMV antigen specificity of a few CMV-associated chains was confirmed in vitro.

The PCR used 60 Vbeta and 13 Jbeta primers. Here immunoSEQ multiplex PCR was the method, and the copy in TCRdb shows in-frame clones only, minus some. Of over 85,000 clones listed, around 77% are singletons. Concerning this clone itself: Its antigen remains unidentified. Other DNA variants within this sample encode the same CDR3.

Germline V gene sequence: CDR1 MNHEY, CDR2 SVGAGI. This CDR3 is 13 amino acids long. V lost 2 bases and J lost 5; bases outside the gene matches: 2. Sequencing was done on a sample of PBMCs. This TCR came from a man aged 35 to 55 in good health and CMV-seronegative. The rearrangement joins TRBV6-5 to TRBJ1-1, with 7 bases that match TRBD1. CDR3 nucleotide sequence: TGTGCCAGCAGTTACGAGGACAGGACTGAAGCTTTCTTT. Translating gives CASSYEDRTEAFF.